Listed below are T cell receptor beta chains from one sample, sequenced in a study of T-cell memory formation after mild COVID-19. TCRdb used MiXCR to reprocess the 5' RACE reads, holding one entry per CDR3 protein. The repertoire holds around 80,000 distinct CDR3 sequences, with approximately 14% as singletons. The sample taken for sequencing was PBMCs or a T cell subset sorted from them (not recorded which). The receptors derive from an adult woman who had mild COVID-19 (a few samples of this study predate the infection). Cell type and time point are not known. Both conserved end residues are part of each CDR3. The D gene is left open where the match is weak. Clone size is not always given. Where it is, it says once, few, many or a class for expanded clones.

V gene: TRBV9
J gene: TRBJ2-3
D gene: TRBD2
clone size: few
CDR3 protein: CASSVGLAYSTDTQYF

V gene: TRBV9
J gene: TRBJ2-7
D gene: -
clone size: few
CDR3 protein: CASSVNVGYEQYF

V gene: TRBV30
J gene: TRBJ2-2
D gene: -
clone size: -
CDR3 protein: CAWSDGYGELFF

V gene: TRBV3-1
J gene: TRBJ2-7
D gene: -
clone size: -
CDR3 protein: CASSQDWGAGEQYF

V gene: TRBV4-3
J gene: TRBJ2-2
D gene: -
clone size: few
CDR3 protein: CASSPRSGTGELFF

V gene: TRBV3-1
J gene: TRBJ2-2
D gene: TRBD2
clone size: -
CDR3 protein: CASSQVTRTSGRARNTGELFF

V gene: TRBV5-1
J gene: TRBJ2-5
D gene: -
clone size: many
CDR3 protein: CASSPGLQETQYF

V gene: TRBV12-3/TRBV12-4
J gene: TRBJ1-2
D gene: -
clone size: -
CDR3 protein: CASSFAGSYGYTF

V gene: TRBV5-1
J gene: TRBJ1-1
D gene: -
clone size: few
CDR3 protein: CASSPPGAEAFF

V gene: TRBV4-2
J gene: TRBJ1-5
D gene: -
clone size: few
CDR3 protein: CASSQADGGKDQPQHF

V gene: TRBV15
J gene: TRBJ2-7
D gene: -
clone size: few
CDR3 protein: CATSNGGQYYEQYF

V gene: TRBV12-5
J gene: TRBJ2-7
D gene: -
clone size: -
CDR3 protein: CASGSYRDFGDEQYF

V gene: TRBV7-2
J gene: TRBJ2-3
D gene: -
clone size: many
CDR3 protein: CASSLMGHDSTDTQYF

V gene: TRBV7-2
J gene: TRBJ2-5
D gene: -
clone size: many
CDR3 protein: CASSPEGAQETQYF

V gene: TRBV4-1
J gene: TRBJ2-2
D gene: -
clone size: -
CDR3 protein: CASSQVYDGELFF

V gene: TRBV11-2
J gene: TRBJ2-3
D gene: -
clone size: once
CDR3 protein: CASSPVVTGFIDTQYF

V gene: TRBV7-9
J gene: TRBJ1-1
D gene: -
clone size: -
CDR3 protein: CASSPDYPGLNTEAFF

V gene: TRBV5-4
J gene: TRBJ2-1
D gene: TRBD2
clone size: many
CDR3 protein: CASSSYPLAGVLHEQFF

V gene: TRBV20-1
J gene: TRBJ2-7
D gene: -
clone size: many
CDR3 protein: CSARDPTGAGRSHEQYF

V gene: TRBV20-1
J gene: TRBJ1-1
D gene: TRBD1
clone size: -
CDR3 protein: CSAPGTGITFF

V gene: TRBV20-1
J gene: TRBJ2-1
D gene: TRBD2
clone size: -
CDR3 protein: CSASPGLAGVNEQFF

V gene: TRBV30
J gene: TRBJ2-1
D gene: -
clone size: -
CDR3 protein: CAREVPYNEQFF

V gene: TRBV27
J gene: TRBJ2-7
D gene: -
clone size: -
CDR3 protein: CASSLSGYGAYEQYF

V gene: TRBV7-2
J gene: TRBJ1-5
D gene: -
clone size: -
CDR3 protein: CASSLGGTQPQHF

V gene: TRBV4-3
J gene: TRBJ2-5
D gene: -
clone size: -
CDR3 protein: CASSQASNQETQYF

V gene: TRBV7-3
J gene: TRBJ2-3
D gene: TRBD2
clone size: -
CDR3 protein: CASSLSRRGSSTDTQYF

V gene: TRBV27
J gene: TRBJ2-7
D gene: -
clone size: few
CDR3 protein: CASSLYEGVHEQYF

V gene: TRBV2
J gene: TRBJ2-7
D gene: -
clone size: -
CDR3 protein: CASAFLGAPYEQYF

V gene: TRBV5-6
J gene: TRBJ1-1
D gene: TRBD1
clone size: few
CDR3 protein: CASSFGQGRTEAFF

V gene: TRBV4-3
J gene: TRBJ2-3
D gene: TRBD2
clone size: few
CDR3 protein: CASSQGREGLTDTQYF

V gene: TRBV7-2
J gene: TRBJ2-7
D gene: -
clone size: -
CDR3 protein: CASSLVRDPEQYF

V gene: TRBV5-1
J gene: TRBJ2-5
D gene: -
clone size: many
CDR3 protein: CASSGGAETQYF

V gene: TRBV29-1
J gene: TRBJ1-1
D gene: -
clone size: medium-sized
CDR3 protein: CSPGGYTEAFF

V gene: TRBV24-1
J gene: TRBJ2-7
D gene: TRBD1
clone size: few
CDR3 protein: CATSDAQGDEQYF

V gene: TRBV6-6
J gene: TRBJ2-7
D gene: -
clone size: -
CDR3 protein: CASSPGGEQYF

V gene: TRBV9
J gene: TRBJ2-1
D gene: TRBD2
clone size: few
CDR3 protein: CASSAGTSVYNEQFF

V gene: TRBV20-1
J gene: TRBJ2-7
D gene: -
clone size: few
CDR3 protein: CSARARKQGVLDEQYF